These T cell receptor beta chains were read from a single sample in a study of cytomegalovirus exposure and HLA in healthy donors. Generated by immunoSEQ multiplex PCR, the TCRdb table keeps only in-frame clones and is missing some. The sample has nearly 200,000 clones. The sequencing sample was made of PBMCs. The receptors derive from a boy between 10 and 17 years old in good health and CMV-seronegative. CDR3s include the opening cysteine and the closing phenylalanine or tryptophan. D genes are given only for firm matches.

V,J,D,CDR3,DNA
TRBV5-6,TRBJ1-1,NA,CASSLVGTPNTEAFF,TGTGCCAGCAGCTTGGTAGGGACACCGAACACTGAAGCTTTCTTT
TRBV6-5,TRBJ1-2,NA,CASSYSTENGGYTF,TGTGCCAGCAGTTACTCTACGGAGAATGGGGGCTACACCTTC
TRBV9,TRBJ2-5,TRBD2,CASSVGGARETQYF,TGTGCCAGCAGCGTCGGGGGGGCACGAGAGACCCAGTACTTC
TRBV10-1,TRBJ2-4,TRBD1,CASRTKQGALAKNIQYF,TGCGCCAGCAGAACCAAACAGGGGGCGTTAGCCAAAAACATTCAGTACTTC
TRBV30,TRBJ1-1,TRBD1,CAWSLTGVEAFF,TGTGCCTGGAGCCTCACAGGGGTTGAAGCTTTCTTT
TRBV5-1,TRBJ2-2,NA,CASSLAGFSRPTGELFF,TGCGCCAGCAGCTTGGCGGGGTTTTCAAGACCCACCGGGGAGCTGTTTTTT
TRBV30,TRBJ2-3,NA,CAWRRDSTDTQYF,TGTGCCTGGAGGCGGGACAGCACAGATACGCAGTATTTT
TRBV4-1,TRBJ2-7,NA,CASSQNPQGTIYEQYF,TGCGCCAGCAGCCAAAATCCACAGGGAACGATCTACGAGCAGTACTTC
TRBV7-2,TRBJ2-7,NA,CASSLLNRDYEQYF,TGTGCCAGCAGCTTATTAAACAGAGACTACGAGCAGTACTTC
TRBV5-1,TRBJ2-1,TRBD2,CASSSTGTSGYNEQFF,TGCGCCAGCAGCTCAACCGGGACTAGCGGCTACAATGAGCAGTTCTTC
TRBV29-1,TRBJ2-7,TRBD2,CSVKTSGGTYEQYF,TGCAGCGTGAAGACTAGCGGGGGGACCTACGAGCAGTACTTC
TRBV7-8,TRBJ1-5,TRBD1,CASTPGQGAQPQHF,TGTGCCAGCACACCGGGACAGGGGGCTCAGCCCCAGCATTTT
TRBV27,TRBJ2-2,NA,CASKITGTGELFF,TGTGCCAGCAAGATCACAGGGACCGGGGAGCTGTTTTTT
TRBV27,TRBJ1-1,NA,CASSLAHPVARTEAFF,TGTGCCAGCAGTTTAGCCCACCCGGTTGCACGTACTGAAGCTTTCTTT
TRBV7-2,TRBJ2-7,TRBD1,CASSWDRTTYEQYF,TGTGCCAGCAGCTGGGACAGGACCACCTACGAGCAGTACTTC
TRBV19,TRBJ1-2,NA,CASSIVGTNYGYTF,TGTGCCAGTAGTATAGTGGGCACTAACTATGGCTACACCTTC
TRBV28,TRBJ2-7,TRBD2,CASSPEGLAGRYEQYF,TGTGCCAGCAGTCCAGAGGGACTAGCGGGCCGCTACGAGCAGTACTTC
TRBV18,TRBJ1-1,TRBD1,CASSGGQETEAFF,TGTGCCAGCTCAGGGGGACAGGAAACTGAAGCTTTCTTT
TRBV6-1,TRBJ2-5,NA,CASSERTVETQYF,TGTGCCAGCAGTGAACGAACGGTGGAGACCCAGTACTTC
TRBV6-5,TRBJ2-4,TRBD2,CALRGRENIQYF,TGTGCTTTGCGTGGGCGGGAGAACATTCAGTACTTC
TRBV6-1,TRBJ1-5,NA,CASSVSNQPQHF,TGTGCCAGCAGTGTAAGCAATCAGCCCCAGCATTTT
TRBV9,TRBJ2-4,TRBD2,CASSVSGGQAGIQYF,TGTGCCAGCAGCGTTAGCGGGGGGCAGGCGGGCATTCAGTACTTC
TRBV6-5,TRBJ2-1,NA,CASTQHNEQFF,TGTGCCAGCACACAACACAATGAGCAGTTCTTC
TRBV6-5,TRBJ1-1,NA,CAGSEYGNAEAFF,TGTGCCGGCAGTGAATACGGGAACGCTGAAGCTTTCTTT
TRBV5-1,TRBJ1-1,NA,CASSWGVSGNTEAFF,TGCGCCAGCAGCTGGGGGGTGAGCGGAAACACTGAAGCTTTCTTT
TRBV10-3,TRBJ2-3,NA,CAISVGGEADTQYF,TGTGCCATCAGTGTCGGCGGGGAGGCAGATACGCAGTATTTT
TRBV6-4,TRBJ1-2,TRBD1,CASRGDRGYGYTF,TGTGCCAGCAGGGGGGACAGGGGCTATGGCTACACCTTC
TRBV18,TRBJ2-3,TRBD1,CASSPLGQFSTDTQYF,TGTGCCAGCTCACCGTTGGGACAGTTTTCCACAGATACGCAGTATTTT
TRBV15,TRBJ2-2,NA,CATSNLATGELFF,TGTGCCACCAGCAATTTAGCTACCGGGGAGCTGTTTTTT
TRBV7-6,TRBJ2-1,NA,CASSLDRETNNEQFF,TGTGCCAGCAGCTTAGACAGGGAAACCAACAATGAGCAGTTCTTC
TRBV7-2,TRBJ2-2,NA,CASSLRLNTGELFF,TGTGCCAGCAGCTTGAGGCTGAACACCGGGGAGCTGTTTTTT
TRBV6-5,TRBJ2-7,NA,CASSPLPSYEQYF,TGTGCCAGCAGTCCCCTACCCTCCTACGAGCAGTACTTC
TRBV19,TRBJ1-5,NA,CASSTGDKNQPQHF,TGTGCCAGTAGTACTGGGGACAAAAATCAGCCCCAGCATTTT
TRBV7-9,TRBJ1-4,NA,CASSFGLTSEKLFF,TGTGCCAGCAGCTTCGGACTTACCAGCGAAAAACTGTTTTTT
TRBV29-1,TRBJ1-4,TRBD1,CSGWDRGIEKLFF,TGCAGCGGTTGGGACAGGGGGATTGAAAAACTGTTTTTT
TRBV2,TRBJ1-3,NA,CASATEGNTIYF,TGTGCCAGCGCTACTGAGGGAAACACCATATATTTT
TRBV19,TRBJ1-5,NA,CASRGDYSNQPQHF,TGTGCCAGCCGAGGAGATTATAGCAATCAGCCCCAGCATTTT
TRBV5-4,TRBJ2-7,NA,CASSPELAVGYEQYF,TGTGCCAGCAGCCCCGAACTAGCCGTCGGCTACGAGCAGTACTTC
TRBV6-5,TRBJ2-1,TRBD2,CASSKTGGYNEQFF,TGTGCCAGCAGCAAAACGGGGGGCTACAATGAGCAGTTCTTC
TRBV5-4,TRBJ2-7,TRBD1,CASSHGDRVYEQYF,TGTGCCAGCAGCCACGGGGACAGGGTCTACGAGCAGTACTTC
TRBV7-8,TRBJ1-5,NA,CASSLGPNYSNQPQHF,TGTGCCAGCAGCTTAGGTCCCAACTATAGCAATCAGCCCCAGCATTTT
TRBV4-1,TRBJ2-4,NA,CASSQTARSRTQYF,TGCGCCAGCAGCCAGACAGCCCGGTCCCGGACTCAGTACTTC
TRBV7-3,TRBJ2-5,TRBD1,CASSPTGVGETQYF,TGTGCCAGCAGCCCGACAGGGGTGGGGGAGACCCAGTACTTC
TRBV5-4,TRBJ2-7,TRBD1,CASSLRTGVDEQYF,TGTGCCAGCAGCTTACGGACAGGGGTTGACGAGCAGTACTTC
TRBV29-1,TRBJ2-1,NA,CSVESGLNEQFF,TGCAGCGTTGAATCGGGATTGAATGAGCAGTTCTTC
TRBV30,TRBJ1-1,TRBD1,CAWSVRGQGNTEAFF,TGTGCCTGGAGTGTACGGGGACAGGGGAACACTGAAGCTTTCTTT
TRBV18,TRBJ2-7,TRBD1,CASSPAGGYEQYF,TGTGCCAGCTCACCAGCAGGGGGTTACGAGCAGTACTTC
TRBV19,TRBJ1-5,NA,CASSSIALHQPQHF,TGTGCCAGTAGCAGTATAGCATTGCATCAGCCCCAGCATTTT
TRBV15,TRBJ1-1,TRBD1,CATSRDHGQGAEAFF,TGTGCCACCAGCAGAGATCACGGACAGGGGGCTGAAGCTTTCTTT
TRBV7-6,TRBJ1-1,NA,CASSLGTRAGWNTEAFF,TGTGCCAGCAGCTTAGGCACTCGGGCAGGGTGGAACACTGAAGCTTTCTTT
TRBV13,TRBJ2-7,TRBD1,CASSLDLGQGLYEQYF,TGTGCCAGCAGCTTAGACCTCGGACAGGGTTTATACGAGCAGTACTTC
TRBV9,TRBJ2-3,TRBD1,CASSVVGEGQGARTDTQYF,TGTGCCAGCAGCGTAGTGGGAGAAGGACAGGGGGCGCGAACAGATACGCAGTATTTT
TRBV5-1,TRBJ2-5,TRBD1,CASSQQGAVETQYF,TGCGCCAGCAGCCAACAGGGGGCGGTCGAGACCCAGTACTTC
TRBV7-2,TRBJ2-5,NA,CASSLVITAGETQYF,TGTGCCAGCAGCTTAGTGATAACGGCGGGGGAGACCCAGTACTTC
TRBV28,TRBJ2-5,NA,CASSSLDRFQETQYF,TGTGCCAGCAGCTCACTCGACAGGTTCCAAGAGACCCAGTACTTC
TRBV9,TRBJ2-3,NA,CASSVEPNRDTQYF,TGTGCCAGCAGCGTAGAACCTAACAGAGATACGCAGTATTTT
TRBV4-1,TRBJ2-2,TRBD2,CASSQDPGTSNAGELFF,TGCGCCAGCAGCCAAGATCCCGGGACTAGCAACGCCGGGGAGCTGTTTTTT
TRBV13,TRBJ2-1,TRBD2,CASSLARGGTYNEQFF,TGTGCCAGCAGCTTAGCGCGGGGGGGTACCTACAATGAGCAGTTCTTC
TRBV5-1,TRBJ2-1,TRBD1,CASRDRDRGRFEQFF,TGCGCCAGCAGAGACCGGGACAGGGGGCGCTTTGAGCAGTTCTTC